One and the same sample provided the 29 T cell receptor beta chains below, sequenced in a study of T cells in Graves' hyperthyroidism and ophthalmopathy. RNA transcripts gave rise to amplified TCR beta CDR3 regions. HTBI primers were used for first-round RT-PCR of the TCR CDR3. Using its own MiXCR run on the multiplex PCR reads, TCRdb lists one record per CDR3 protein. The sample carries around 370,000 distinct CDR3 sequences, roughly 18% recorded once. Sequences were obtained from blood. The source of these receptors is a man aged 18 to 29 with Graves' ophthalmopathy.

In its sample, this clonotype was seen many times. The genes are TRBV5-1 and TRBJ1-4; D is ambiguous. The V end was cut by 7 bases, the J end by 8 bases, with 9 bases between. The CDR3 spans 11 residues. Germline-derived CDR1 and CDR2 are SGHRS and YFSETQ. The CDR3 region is CASRINEKLFF. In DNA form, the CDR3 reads TGCGCCAGCCGAATTAACGAAAAACTGTTTTTT.

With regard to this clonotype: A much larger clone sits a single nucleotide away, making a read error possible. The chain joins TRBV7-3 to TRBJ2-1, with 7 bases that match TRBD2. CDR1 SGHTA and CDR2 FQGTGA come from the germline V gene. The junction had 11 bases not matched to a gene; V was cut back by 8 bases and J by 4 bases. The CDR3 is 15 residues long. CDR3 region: CASGPPRGRYNEQFF. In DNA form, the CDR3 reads TGTGCCAGCGGCCCCCCGCGGGGGAGGTACAATGAGCAGTTCTTC.

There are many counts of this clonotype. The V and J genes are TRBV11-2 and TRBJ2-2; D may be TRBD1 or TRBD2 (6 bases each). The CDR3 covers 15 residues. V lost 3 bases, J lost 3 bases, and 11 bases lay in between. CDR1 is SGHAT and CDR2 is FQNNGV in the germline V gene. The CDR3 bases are TGTGCCAGCAGCTTGTCGGGGGCGGACACCGGGGAGCTGTTTTTT. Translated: CASSLSGADTGELFF.

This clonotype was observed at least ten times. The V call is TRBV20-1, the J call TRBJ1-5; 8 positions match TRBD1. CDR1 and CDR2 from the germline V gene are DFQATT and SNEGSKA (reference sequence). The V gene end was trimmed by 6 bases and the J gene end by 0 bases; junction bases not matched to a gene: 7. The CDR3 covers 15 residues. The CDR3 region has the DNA TGCAGTGCAACGGACAGGGAGTATAGCAATCAGCCCCAGCATTTT. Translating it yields CSATDREYSNQPQHF.

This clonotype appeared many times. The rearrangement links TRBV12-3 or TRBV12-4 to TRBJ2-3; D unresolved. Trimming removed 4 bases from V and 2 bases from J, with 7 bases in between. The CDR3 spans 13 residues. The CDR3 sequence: CASSYSPTDTQYF. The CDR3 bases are TGTGCCAGCAGTTACTCGCCCACAGATACGCAGTATTTT.

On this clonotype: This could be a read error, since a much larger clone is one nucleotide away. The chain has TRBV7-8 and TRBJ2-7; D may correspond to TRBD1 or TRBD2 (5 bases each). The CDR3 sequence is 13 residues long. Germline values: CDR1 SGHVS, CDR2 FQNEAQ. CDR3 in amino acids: CAGSPMGTNEQYF. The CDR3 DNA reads TGTGCCGGCAGCCCCATGGGGACCAACGAGCAGTACTTC.

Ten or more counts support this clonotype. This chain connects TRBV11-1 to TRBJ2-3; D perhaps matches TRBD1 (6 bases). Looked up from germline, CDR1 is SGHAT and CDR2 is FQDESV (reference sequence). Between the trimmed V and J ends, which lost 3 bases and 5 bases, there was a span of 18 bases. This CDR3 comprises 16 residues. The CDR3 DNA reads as TGTGCCAGCAGCTTGGTGTGGGGGCCAGGTAGAGATACGCAGTATTTT. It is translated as CASSLVWGPGRDTQYF.

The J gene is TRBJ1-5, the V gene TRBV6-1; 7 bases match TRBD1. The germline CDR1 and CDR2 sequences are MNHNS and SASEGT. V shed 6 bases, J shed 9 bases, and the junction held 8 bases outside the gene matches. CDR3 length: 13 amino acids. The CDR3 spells CASSDREPGPQHF. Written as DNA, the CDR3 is TGTGCCAGCAGCGACAGGGAACCGGGGCCCCAGCATTTT.

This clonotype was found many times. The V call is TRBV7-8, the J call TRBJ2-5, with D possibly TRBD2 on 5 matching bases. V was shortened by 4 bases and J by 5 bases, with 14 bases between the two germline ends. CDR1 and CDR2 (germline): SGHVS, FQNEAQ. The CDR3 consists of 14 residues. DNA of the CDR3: TGTGCCAGCAGCTCCTCCGGGATTGGGGAGACCCAGTACTTC. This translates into CASSSSGIGETQYF.

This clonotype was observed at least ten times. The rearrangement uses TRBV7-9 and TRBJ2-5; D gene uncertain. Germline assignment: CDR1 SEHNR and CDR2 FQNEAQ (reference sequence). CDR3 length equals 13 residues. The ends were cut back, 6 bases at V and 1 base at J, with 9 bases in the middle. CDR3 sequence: CASRRAAQETQYF. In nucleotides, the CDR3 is TGTGCCAGCAGACGTGCAGCCCAAGAGACCCAGTACTTC.

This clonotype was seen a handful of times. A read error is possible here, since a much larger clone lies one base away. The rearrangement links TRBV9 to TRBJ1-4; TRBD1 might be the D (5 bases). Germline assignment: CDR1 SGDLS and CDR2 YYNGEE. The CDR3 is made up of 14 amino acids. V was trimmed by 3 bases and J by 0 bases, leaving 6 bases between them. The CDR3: CASSGGATNEKLFF. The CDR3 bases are TGTGCCAGCAGCGGAGGGGCAACTAATGAAAAACTGTTTTTT.

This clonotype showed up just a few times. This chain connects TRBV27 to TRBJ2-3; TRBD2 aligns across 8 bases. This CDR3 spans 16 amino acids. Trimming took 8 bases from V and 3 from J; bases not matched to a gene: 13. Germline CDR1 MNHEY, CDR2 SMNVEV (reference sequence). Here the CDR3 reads CASGTGGGSGTDTQYF. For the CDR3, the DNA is TGTGCCAGCGGCACCGGGGGGGGTTCGGGTACAGATACGCAGTATTTT.

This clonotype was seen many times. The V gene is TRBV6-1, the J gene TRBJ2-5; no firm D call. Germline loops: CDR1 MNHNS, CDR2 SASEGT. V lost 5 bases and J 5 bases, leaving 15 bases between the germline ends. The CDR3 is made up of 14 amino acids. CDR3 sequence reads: CASSSQGIGETQYF. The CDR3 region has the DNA TGTGCCAGCAGTTCCCAAGGGATCGGGGAGACCCAGTACTTC.

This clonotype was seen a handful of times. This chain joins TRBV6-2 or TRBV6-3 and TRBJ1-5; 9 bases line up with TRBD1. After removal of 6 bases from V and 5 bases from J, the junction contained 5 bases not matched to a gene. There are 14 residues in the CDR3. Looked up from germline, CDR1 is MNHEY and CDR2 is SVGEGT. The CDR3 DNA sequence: TGTGCCAGCAGGAGGACAGGGGAGGATCAGCCCCAGCATTTT. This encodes CASRRTGEDQPQHF.

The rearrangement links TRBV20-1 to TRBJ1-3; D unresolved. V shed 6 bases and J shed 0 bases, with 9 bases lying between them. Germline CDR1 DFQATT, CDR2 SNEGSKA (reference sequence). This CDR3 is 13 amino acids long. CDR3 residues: CSAPGDSGNTIYF. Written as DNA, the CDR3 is TGCAGTGCCCCAGGAGACTCTGGAAACACCATATATTTT.

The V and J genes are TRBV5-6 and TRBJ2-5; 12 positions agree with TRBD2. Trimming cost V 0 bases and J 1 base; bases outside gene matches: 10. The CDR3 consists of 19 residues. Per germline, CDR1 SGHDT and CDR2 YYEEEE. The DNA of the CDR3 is TGTGCCAGCAGCTTGGGACTAGCGGGGGTGGACTATGGCCAAGAGACCCAGTACTTC. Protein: CASSLGLAGVDYGQETQYF.

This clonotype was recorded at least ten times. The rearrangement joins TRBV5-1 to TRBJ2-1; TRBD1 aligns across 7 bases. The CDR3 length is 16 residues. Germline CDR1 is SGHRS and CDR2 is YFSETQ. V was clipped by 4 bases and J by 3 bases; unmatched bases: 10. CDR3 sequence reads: CASSRPGQLVYNEQFF. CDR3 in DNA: TGCGCCAGCAGCCGCCCGGGACAGCTAGTCTACAATGAGCAGTTCTTC.

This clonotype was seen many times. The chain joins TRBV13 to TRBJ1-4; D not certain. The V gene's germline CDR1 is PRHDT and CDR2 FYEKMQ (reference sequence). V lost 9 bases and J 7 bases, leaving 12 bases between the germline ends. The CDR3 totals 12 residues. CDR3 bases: TGTGCCAGTCGCGGACGGTCTGAAAAACTGTTTTTT. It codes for CASRGRSEKLFF. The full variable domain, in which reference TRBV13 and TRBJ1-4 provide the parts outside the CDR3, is AAGVIQSPRHLIKEKRETATLKCYPIPRHDTVYWYQQGPGQDPQFLISFYEKMQSDKGSIPDRFSAQQFSDYHSELNMSSLELGDSALYFCASRGRSEKLFFGSGTQLSVL.

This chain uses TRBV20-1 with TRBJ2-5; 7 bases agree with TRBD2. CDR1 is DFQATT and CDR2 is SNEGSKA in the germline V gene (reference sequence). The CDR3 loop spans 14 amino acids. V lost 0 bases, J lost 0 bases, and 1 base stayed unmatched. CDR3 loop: CSARDGRDQETQYF. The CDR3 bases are TGCAGTGCTAGAGATGGGAGGGACCAAGAGACCCAGTACTTC.

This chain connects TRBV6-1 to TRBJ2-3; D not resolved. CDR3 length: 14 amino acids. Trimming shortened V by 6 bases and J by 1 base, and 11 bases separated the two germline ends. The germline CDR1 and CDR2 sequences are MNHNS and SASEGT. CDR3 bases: TGTGCCAGCAGCATTAATCGGGGCACAGATACGCAGTATTTT. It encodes CASSINRGTDTQYF.

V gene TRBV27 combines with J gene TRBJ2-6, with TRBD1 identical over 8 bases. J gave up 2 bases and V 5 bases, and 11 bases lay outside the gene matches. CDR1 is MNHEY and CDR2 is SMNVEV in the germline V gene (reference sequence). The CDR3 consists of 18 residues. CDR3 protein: CASSPTAGTGAGANVLTF. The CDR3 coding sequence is TGTGCCAGCAGTCCCACCGCCGGGACAGGAGCTGGGGCCAACGTCCTGACTTTC.

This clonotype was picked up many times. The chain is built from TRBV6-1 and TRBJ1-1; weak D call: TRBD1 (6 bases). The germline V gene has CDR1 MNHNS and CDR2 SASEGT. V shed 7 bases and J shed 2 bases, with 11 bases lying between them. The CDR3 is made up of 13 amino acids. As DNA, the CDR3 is TGTGCCAGCAAAAGACAGGTCAACACTGAAGCTTTCTTT. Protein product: CASKRQVNTEAFF.

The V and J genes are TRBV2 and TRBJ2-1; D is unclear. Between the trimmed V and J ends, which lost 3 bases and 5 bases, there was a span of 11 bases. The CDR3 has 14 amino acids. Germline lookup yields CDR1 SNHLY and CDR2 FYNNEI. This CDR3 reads CASSDLGSHNEQFF. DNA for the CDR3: TGTGCCAGCAGTGATTTGGGGTCGCACAATGAGCAGTTCTTC.

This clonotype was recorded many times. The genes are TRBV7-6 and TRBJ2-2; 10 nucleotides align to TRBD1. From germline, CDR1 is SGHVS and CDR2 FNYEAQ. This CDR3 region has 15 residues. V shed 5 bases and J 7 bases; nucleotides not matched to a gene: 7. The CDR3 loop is CASSPQTGGVGELFF. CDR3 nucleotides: TGTGCCAGCAGCCCACAGACAGGGGGCGTCGGGGAGCTGTTTTTT.

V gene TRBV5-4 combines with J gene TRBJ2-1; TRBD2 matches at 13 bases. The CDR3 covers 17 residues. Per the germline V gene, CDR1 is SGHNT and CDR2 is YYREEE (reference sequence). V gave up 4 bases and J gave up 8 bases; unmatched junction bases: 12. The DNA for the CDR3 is TGTGCCAGCAGCCCCGGACTAGCGGGGGCCACGGGGGATGAGCAGTTCTTC. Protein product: CASSPGLAGATGDEQFF.

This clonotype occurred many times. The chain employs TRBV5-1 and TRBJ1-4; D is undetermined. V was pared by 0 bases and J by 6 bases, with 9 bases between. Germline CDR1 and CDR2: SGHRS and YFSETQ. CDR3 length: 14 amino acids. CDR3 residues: CASSLASGYEKLFF. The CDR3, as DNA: TGCGCCAGCAGCTTGGCGTCCGGCTATGAAAAACTGTTTTTT.

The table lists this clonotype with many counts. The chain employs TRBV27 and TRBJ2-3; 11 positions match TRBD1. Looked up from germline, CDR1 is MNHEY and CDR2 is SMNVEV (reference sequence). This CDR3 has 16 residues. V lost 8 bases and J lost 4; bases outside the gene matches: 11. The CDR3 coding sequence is TGTGCCAGCGGCCGGGACAGGGGGTTTGGTGCAGATACGCAGTATTTT. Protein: CASGRDRGFGADTQYF.

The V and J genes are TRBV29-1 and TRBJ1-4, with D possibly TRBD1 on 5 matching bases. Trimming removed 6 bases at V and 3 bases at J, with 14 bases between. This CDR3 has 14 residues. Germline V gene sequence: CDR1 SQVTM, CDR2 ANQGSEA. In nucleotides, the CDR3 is TGCAGCGTGGCCGAGTTCAGGGCTAATGAAAAACTGTTTTTT. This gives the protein CSVAEFRANEKLFF.

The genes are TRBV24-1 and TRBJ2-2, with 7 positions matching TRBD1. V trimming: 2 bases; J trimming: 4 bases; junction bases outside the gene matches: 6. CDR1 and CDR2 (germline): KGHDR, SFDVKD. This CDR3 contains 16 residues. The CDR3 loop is CATSDSIGGITGELFF. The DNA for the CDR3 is TGTGCCACCAGTGATTCGATAGGGGGCATCACCGGGGAGCTGTTTTTT.